This section outlines one T cell receptor beta chain sequence together with its context. No antigen is known for it. This sample was taken from a study of T cells in Graves' hyperthyroidism and ophthalmopathy. General study points: Blood also contained most expanded thyroid clonotypes above 0.001.

Germline-derived CDR1 and CDR2 are DFQATT and SNEGSKA (reference sequence). The CDR3 has 13 amino acids. The ends were cut back, 4 bases at V and 2 bases at J, with 9 bases in the middle. Using RNA transcripts as the source, TCR beta CDR3 regions were amplified. With the HTBI primer set, the TCR CDR3 went through a first round of RT-PCR. MiXCR, run by TCRdb on the multiplex PCR reads, gives a single entry per CDR3 protein. The sample lists about 380,000 distinct CDR3 sequences, roughly 12% occurring once. Input material: blood. V gene TRBV20-1 combines with J gene TRBJ1-3; D is ambiguous. The sequence came from a man aged 25 to 45 with Graves' hyperthyroidism that later progressed to Graves' ophthalmopathy. The CDR3 DNA follows: TGCAGTGCTATCCGGGGAACTGGAAACACCATATATTTT. Protein sequence: CSAIRGTGNTIYF.